This T cell receptor beta chain comes out of a study of T cell responses to AZD1222 COVID-19 vaccine. Points from the study as a whole: Baseline seropositives among AZD1222 recipients totaled only 5 to 7. Unmutated variant regions are reportedly targeted by nearly half of spike-specific TCRs.

As to this clone: Its antigen is currently unknown.

Using immunoSEQ multiplex PCR, the repertoire was profiled, and TCRdb retains in-frame clones only, with some absent. The profile shows 130,000 to 150,000 clones, 90% to 95% of them singletons. The CDR3 totals 14 residues. Germline-derived CDR1 and CDR2 are MNHEY and SVGAGI. V shed 5 bases and J shed 3 bases, with 11 bases lying between them. This TCR was recovered from an adult in good health. The V call is TRBV6-5, the J call TRBJ1-3, with D tentatively TRBD1 (6 bases). Sequences were derived from peripheral blood, sampled on day 0 of MenACWY control vaccination. The chain's CDR3 is CASSPTTGGNTIYF. CDR3 DNA sequence: TGTGCCAGCAGTCCCACGACAGGTGGAAACACCATATATTTT.